Reported below is one T cell receptor (beta chain). The data stem from a study of blood T cell repertoires in COVID-19. Study-level background: COVID-19 samples from acute and convalescent phases originated in the United States, Italy and Spain.

In the original analysis: It was from reference gene primer amplification that nucleated cell counts were estimated. TCRdb's table, derived via immunoSEQ multiplex PCR, lists solely in-frame clones and lacks some. That table gives V, J and clone size, and the DNA gave D and trimming. The repertoire includes about half a million clones, 70% to 90% of them detected once, and under 4% sits in the top ten. Germline CDR1 and CDR2: MDHEN and SYDVKM. The CDR3 runs 15 residues. V shed 5 bases and J 3 bases; nucleotides not matched to a gene: 6. This TCR was recovered from a human donor in a cohort sampled during active COVID-19. Source material: peripheral blood. J is TRBJ1-5 and V is TRBV28; 8 nucleotides match TRBD1. The CDR3 DNA reads as TGTGCCAGCAGTCAACCGACAGGGGACAATCAGCCCCAGCATTTT. It encodes CASSQPTGDNQPQHF.